This TCR beta chain derives from a study of blood T cell repertoires in COVID-19. TCRdb keeps only in-frame clones here, not all; method: immunoSEQ multiplex PCR. The top ten hold 7.5% to 9% of the sample, which has about 500,000 clones, about 89% seen once. CDR3 length: 13 amino acids. Germline V lookup: CDR1 MNHEY, CDR2 SVGAGI. Between the trimmed V and J ends, which lost 7 bases and 6 bases, there was a span of 15 bases. This TCR was recovered from a woman in her 50s with COVID-19, enrolled during active disease. The chain carries TRBV6-5 and TRBJ1-2, with D maybe TRBD1 (6 bases). The sample was peripheral blood. The CDR3 region has the DNA TGTGCCAGCACATTGACACAGGGCGATGGCTACACCTTC. It translates to CASTLTQGDGYTF.